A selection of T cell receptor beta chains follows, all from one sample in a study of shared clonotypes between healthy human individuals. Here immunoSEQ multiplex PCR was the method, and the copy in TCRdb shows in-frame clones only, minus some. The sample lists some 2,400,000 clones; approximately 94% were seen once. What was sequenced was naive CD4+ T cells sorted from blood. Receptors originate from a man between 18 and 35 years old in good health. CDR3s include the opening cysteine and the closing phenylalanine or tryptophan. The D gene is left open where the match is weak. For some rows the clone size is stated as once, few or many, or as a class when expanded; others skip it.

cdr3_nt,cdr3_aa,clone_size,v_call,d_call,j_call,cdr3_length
TGCAGTGCCCCCGGGACCTACGAGCAGTACTTC,CSAPGTYEQYF,once,TRBV20-1,NA,TRBJ2-7,11
TGTGCCTGGAGTCCTGGGTTGGACACTGAAGCTTTCTTT,CAWSPGLDTEAFF,NA,TRBV30,NA,TRBJ1-1,13
TGCAGCGTTGAAGTTACACCGGGACAGGGGAACCATGGCTACACCTTC,CSVEVTPGQGNHGYTF,NA,TRBV29-1,TRBD1,TRBJ1-2,16
TGTGCCAGCAGCCCCAGACTAGTATCGGGAGACATTCAGTACTTC,CASSPRLVSGDIQYF,NA,TRBV6-1,NA,TRBJ2-4,15
TGTGCCAGCAGCGTAGGGGAGGGAGAATCCGCCTACGAGCAGTACTTC,CASSVGEGESAYEQYF,NA,TRBV9,TRBD2,TRBJ2-7,16
TGTGCCAGCAGCAAAGATCCCCGCGGACAATGTACTAACACCGGGGAGCTGTTTTTT,CASSKDPRGQCTNTGELFF,once,TRBV21-1,NA,TRBJ2-2,19
TGTGCCAGTAGTCGTGACGGGGGTTACGAGCAGTACTTC,CASSRDGGYEQYF,NA,TRBV19,NA,TRBJ2-7,13
TGCGCCAGCAGCTTGGGCGACAGGGGAGGAGATACGCAGTATTTT,CASSLGDRGGDTQYF,NA,TRBV5-1,TRBD1,TRBJ2-3,15
TGTGCCAGCAGCCCTCGACAGCAGAACACCGGGGAGCTGTTTTTT,CASSPRQQNTGELFF,NA,TRBV13,NA,TRBJ2-2,15
TGTGCCAGCAGCGCGTGGACCGAGAACACCGGGGAGCTGTTTTTT,CASSAWTENTGELFF,NA,TRBV9,NA,TRBJ2-2,15
TGTGCCAGCAGCCCTCCCAATTCCTACGAGCAGTACTTC,CASSPPNSYEQYF,NA,TRBV7-2,NA,TRBJ2-7,13
TGTGCCAGCAGGCGGGACAGGGGGACCGCTGAAGCTTTCTTT,CASRRDRGTAEAFF,NA,TRBV27,TRBD1,TRBJ1-1,14
TGCGCCAGCAGCGCGGGACAGGGGGGTTCACCCCTCCACTTT,CASSAGQGGSPLHF,few,TRBV5-1,TRBD1,TRBJ1-6,14